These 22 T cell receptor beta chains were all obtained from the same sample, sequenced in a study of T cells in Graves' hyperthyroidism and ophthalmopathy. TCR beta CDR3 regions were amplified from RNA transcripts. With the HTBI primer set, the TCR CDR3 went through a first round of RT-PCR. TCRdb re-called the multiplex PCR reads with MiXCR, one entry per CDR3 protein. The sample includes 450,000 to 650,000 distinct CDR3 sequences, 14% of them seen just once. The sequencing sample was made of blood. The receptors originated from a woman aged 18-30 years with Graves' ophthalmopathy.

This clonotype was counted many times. CDR3 nucleotides: TGTGCCAGCAGCCCAATAGCGGGAGTGAACAGGAATGAGCAGTTCTTC. Protein product: CASSPIAGVNRNEQFF. The genes are TRBV28 and TRBJ2-1, with 9 bases matching TRBD2. The V gene end was trimmed by 6 bases and the J gene end by 7 bases; junction bases not matched to a gene: 13. Germline V gives CDR1 MDHEN, CDR2 SYDVKM. The CDR3 is 16 amino acids.

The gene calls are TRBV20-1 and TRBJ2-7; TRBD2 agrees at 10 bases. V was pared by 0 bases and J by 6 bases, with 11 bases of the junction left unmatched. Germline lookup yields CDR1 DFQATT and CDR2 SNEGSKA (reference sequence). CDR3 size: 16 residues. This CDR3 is CSARERLAGVGIEQYF. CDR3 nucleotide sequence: TGCAGTGCTAGAGAAAGGCTAGCGGGAGTCGGGATCGAGCAGTACTTC.

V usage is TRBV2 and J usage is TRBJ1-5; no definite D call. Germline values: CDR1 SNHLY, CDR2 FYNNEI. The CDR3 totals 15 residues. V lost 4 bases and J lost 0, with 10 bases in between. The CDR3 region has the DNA TGTGCCAGCAGTGTAGAGGAGTATAGCAATCAGCCCCAGCATTTT. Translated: CASSVEEYSNQPQHF.

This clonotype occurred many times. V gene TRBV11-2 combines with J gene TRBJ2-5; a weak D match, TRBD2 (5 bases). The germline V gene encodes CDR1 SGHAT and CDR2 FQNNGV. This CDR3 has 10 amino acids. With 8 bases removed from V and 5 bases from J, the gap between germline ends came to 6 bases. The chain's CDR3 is CASPGETQYF. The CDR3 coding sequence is TGTGCCAGCCCGGGGGAGACCCAGTACTTC.

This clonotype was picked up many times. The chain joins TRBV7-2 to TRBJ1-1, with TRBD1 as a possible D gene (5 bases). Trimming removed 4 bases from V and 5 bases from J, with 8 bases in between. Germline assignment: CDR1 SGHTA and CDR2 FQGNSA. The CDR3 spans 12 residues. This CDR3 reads CASSSGWTEAFF. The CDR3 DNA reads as TGTGCCAGCAGCTCAGGGTGGACTGAAGCTTTCTTT.

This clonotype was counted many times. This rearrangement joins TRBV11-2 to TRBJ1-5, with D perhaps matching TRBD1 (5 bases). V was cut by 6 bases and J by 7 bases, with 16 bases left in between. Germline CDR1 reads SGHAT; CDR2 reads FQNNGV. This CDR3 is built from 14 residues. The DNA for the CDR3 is TGTGCCAGCAGTATGCAGGGAGAGCGGCAGCCCCAGCATTTT. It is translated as CASSMQGERQPQHF.

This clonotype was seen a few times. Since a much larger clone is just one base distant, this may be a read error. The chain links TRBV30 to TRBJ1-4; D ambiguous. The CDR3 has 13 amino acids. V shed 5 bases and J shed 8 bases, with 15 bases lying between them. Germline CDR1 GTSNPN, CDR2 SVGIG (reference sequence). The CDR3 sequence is CAWGNGVGEKLFF. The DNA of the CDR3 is TGTGCCTGGGGAAACGGGGTCGGGGAAAAACTGTTTTTT.

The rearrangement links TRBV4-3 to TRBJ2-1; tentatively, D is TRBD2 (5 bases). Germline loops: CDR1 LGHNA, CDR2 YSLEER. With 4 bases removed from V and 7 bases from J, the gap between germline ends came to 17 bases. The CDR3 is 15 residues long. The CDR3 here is CASSLGSSHLNEQFF. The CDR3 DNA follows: TGCGCCAGCAGCCTAGGATCTAGCCACCTAAATGAGCAGTTCTTC.

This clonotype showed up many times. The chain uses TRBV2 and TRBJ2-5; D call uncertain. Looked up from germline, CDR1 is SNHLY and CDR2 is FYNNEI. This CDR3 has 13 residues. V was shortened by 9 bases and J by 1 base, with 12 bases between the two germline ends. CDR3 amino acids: CASTETFQETQYF. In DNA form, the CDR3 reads TGTGCCAGTACGGAGACGTTCCAAGAGACCCAGTACTTC. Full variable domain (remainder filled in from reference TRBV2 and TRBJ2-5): EPEVTQTPSHQVTQMGQEVILRCVPISNHLYFYWYRQILGQKVEFLVSFYNNEISEKSEIFDDQFSVERPDGSNFTLKIRSTKLEDSAMYFCASTETFQETQYFGPGTRLLVL.

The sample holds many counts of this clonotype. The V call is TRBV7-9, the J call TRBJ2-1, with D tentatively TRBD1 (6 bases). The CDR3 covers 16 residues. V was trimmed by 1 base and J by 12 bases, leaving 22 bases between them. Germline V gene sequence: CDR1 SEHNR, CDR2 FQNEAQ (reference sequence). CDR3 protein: CASSLGSRGRTLWQFF. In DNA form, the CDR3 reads TGTGCCAGCAGCTTAGGGTCCAGGGGACGCACCCTTTGGCAGTTCTTC.

CDR3 nucleotide sequence: TGCAGTGCTTTTCCTGGGACAGCGAACAATCAGCCCCAGCATTTT. Translation gives CSAFPGTANNQPQHF. The chain couples TRBV20-1 to TRBJ1-5; 7 bases align to TRBD1. The CDR3 consists of 15 residues. Germline lookup yields CDR1 DFQATT and CDR2 SNEGSKA (reference sequence). V was clipped by 5 bases and J by 3 bases; unmatched bases: 10.

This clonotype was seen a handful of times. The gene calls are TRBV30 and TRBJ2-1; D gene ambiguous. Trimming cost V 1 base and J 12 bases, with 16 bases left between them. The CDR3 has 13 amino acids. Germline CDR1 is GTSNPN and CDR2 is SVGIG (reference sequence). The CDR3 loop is CAWSGGTAYGQFF. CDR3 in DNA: TGTGCCTGGAGTGGAGGCACTGCCTATGGGCAGTTCTTC.

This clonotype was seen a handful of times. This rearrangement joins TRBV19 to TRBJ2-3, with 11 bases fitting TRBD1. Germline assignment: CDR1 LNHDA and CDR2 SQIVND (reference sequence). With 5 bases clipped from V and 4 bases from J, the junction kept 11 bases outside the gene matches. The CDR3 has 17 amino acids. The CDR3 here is CASSWGSPGQGADTQYF. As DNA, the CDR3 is TGTGCCAGTAGTTGGGGGAGCCCGGGACAGGGGGCAGATACGCAGTATTTT.

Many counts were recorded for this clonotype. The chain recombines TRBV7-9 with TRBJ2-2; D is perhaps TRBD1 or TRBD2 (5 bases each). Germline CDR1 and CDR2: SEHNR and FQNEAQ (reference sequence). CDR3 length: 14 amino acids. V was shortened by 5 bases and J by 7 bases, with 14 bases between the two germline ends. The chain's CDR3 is CASSPRGQGGELFF. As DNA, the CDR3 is TGTGCCAGCAGCCCGCGAGGGCAGGGCGGGGAGCTGTTTTTT.

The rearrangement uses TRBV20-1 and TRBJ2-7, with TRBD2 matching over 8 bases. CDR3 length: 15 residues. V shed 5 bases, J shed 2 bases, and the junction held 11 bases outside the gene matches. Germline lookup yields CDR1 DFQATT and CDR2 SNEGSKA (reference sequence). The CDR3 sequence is CSAPATGTRAYEQYF. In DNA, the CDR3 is TGCAGTGCTCCTGCCACCGGGACTAGGGCCTACGAGCAGTACTTC.

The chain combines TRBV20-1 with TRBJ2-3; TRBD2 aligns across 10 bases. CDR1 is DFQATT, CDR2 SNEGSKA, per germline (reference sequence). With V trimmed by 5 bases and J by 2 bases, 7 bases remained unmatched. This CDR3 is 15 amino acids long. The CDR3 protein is CSAYPSGRNTDTQYF. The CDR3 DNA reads TGCAGTGCTTATCCTAGCGGGAGAAACACAGATACGCAGTATTTT.

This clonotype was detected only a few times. The CDR3 coding sequence is TGCGCCAGCAGCCAAGATCTTTCCAACACTGAAGCTTTCTTT. It specifies CASSQDLSNTEAFF. The chain joins TRBV4-3 to TRBJ1-1, with D unresolved. The CDR3 sequence is 14 residues long. Germline loops: CDR1 LGHNA, CDR2 YSLEER. Trimming stripped 0 bases from V and 2 bases from J, with 7 bases between.

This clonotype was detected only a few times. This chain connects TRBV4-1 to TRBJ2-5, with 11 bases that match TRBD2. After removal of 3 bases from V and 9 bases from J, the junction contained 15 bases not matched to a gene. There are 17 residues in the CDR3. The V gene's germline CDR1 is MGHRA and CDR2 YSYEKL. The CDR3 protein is CASSQDSGTSGGEAQYF. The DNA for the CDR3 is TGCGCCAGCAGCCAGGATTCCGGGACTAGCGGAGGGGAGGCCCAGTACTTC.

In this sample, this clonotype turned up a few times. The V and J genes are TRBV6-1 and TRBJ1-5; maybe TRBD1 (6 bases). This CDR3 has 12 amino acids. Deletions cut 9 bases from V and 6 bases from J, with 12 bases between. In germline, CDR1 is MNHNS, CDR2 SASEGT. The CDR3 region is CASRTVGQPQHF. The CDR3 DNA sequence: TGTGCCAGTCGGACAGTTGGTCAGCCCCAGCATTTT.

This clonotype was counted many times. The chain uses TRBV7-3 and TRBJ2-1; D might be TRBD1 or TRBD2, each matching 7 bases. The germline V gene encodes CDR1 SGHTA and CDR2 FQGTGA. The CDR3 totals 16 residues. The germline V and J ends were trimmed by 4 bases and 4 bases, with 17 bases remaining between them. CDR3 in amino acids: CASSSRGGNQYNEQFF. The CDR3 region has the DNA TGTGCCAGCAGCTCCAGGGGGGGGAACCAATACAATGAGCAGTTCTTC.

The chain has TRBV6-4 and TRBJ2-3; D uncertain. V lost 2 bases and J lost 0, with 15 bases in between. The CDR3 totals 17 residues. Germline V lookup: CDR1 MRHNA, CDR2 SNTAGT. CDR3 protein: CASSDMPNPPSTDTQYF. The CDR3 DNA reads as TGTGCCAGCAGTGACATGCCCAATCCACCTAGCACAGATACGCAGTATTTT.

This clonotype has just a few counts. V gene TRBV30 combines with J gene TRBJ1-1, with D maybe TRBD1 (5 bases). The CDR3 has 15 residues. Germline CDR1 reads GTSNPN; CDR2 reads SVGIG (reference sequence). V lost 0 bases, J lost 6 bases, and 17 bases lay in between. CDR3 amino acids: CAWSVHYRRIAEAFF. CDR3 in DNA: TGTGCCTGGAGTGTACATTACAGGAGGATCGCTGAAGCTTTCTTT.